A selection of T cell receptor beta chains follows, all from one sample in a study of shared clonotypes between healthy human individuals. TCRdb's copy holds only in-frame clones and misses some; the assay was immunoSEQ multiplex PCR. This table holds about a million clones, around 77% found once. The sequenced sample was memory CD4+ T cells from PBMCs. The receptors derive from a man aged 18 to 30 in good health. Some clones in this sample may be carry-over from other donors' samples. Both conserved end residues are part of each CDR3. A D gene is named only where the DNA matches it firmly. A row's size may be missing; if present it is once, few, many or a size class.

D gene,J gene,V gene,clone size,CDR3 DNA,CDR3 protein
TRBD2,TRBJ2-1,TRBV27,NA,TGTGCCAGCCGTGGACTAGCGGGAGGAGGAGAGCAGTTCTTC,CASRGLAGGGEQFF
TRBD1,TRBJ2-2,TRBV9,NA,TGTGCCAGCAGCGTGGTCGCGAGGACAGGGACCGGGGAGCTGTTTTTT,CASSVVARTGTGELFF
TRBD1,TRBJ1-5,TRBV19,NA,TGTGCCAGTGATACCCTTGACAGGGTCAGCAATCAGCCCCAGCATTTT,CASDTLDRVSNQPQHF
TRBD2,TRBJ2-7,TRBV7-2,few,TGTGCCAGCAGCTTAGCGGCTAGCGGGAGGGCCTACGAGCAGTACTTC,CASSLAASGRAYEQYF
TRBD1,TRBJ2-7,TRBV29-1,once,TGCAGCACCCAGGGGGCCTCCTACGAGCAGTACTTC,CSTQGASYEQYF
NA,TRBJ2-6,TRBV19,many,TGTGCCAGTAGCCAAACCTACAGGAGAGTCTCTGGGGCCAACGTCCTGACTTTC,CASSQTYRRVSGANVLTF
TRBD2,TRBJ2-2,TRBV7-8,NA,TGTGCCAGCAGCCCTACTAGCGGGGCAAACACCGGGGAGCTGTTTTTT,CASSPTSGANTGELFF
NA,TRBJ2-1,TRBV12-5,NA,TGTGCTAGTGGCTTCTTGGCGGGAAGTAGTGAGCAGTTCTTC,CASGFLAGSSEQFF
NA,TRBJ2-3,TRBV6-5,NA,TGTGCCAGCAGTCCGACCTGGGGGTCAGATACGCAGTATTTT,CASSPTWGSDTQYF
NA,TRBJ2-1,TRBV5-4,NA,TGTGCCAGCAGCCCGCAGGTCGGAGGGGCCTACAATGAGCAGTTCTTC,CASSPQVGGAYNEQFF
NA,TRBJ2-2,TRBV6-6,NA,TGTGCCAGCAGTTACTCACCCGGGGAGCTGTTTTTT,CASSYSPGELFF
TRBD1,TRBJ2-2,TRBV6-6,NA,TGTGCCAGCAGTCCGGGACAGGGATACACCGGGGAGCTGTTTTTT,CASSPGQGYTGELFF
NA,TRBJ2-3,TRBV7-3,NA,TGTGCCAGCAGCTTCAATCGCCCAGGTAGCACAGATACGCAGTATTTT,CASSFNRPGSTDTQYF
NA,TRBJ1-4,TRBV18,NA,TGTGCCAGCTCACCCCCGGGAGAGAGCGCAAAACTGTTTTTT,CASSPPGESAKLFF
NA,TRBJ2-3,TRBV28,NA,TGTGCCAGCAGTTTTTGCCACGACATAGAGACAGATACGCAGTATTTT,CASSFCHDIETDTQYF
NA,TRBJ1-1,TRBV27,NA,TGTGCCAGCAGTCCTGGTCCTGGCGAGGGAATGAACACTGAAGCTTTCTTT,CASSPGPGEGMNTEAFF
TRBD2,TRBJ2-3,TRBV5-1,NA,TGCGCCAGCAGCTTAACGGGAGGTAACACAGATACGCAGTATTTT,CASSLTGGNTDTQYF
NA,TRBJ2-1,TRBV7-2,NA,TGTGCCAGCAGCTTAACGGGAAGCGATGAGCAGTTCTTC,CASSLTGSDEQFF
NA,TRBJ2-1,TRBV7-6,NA,TGTGCCAGCAGCTTAGCGCCTAAGGGGGTGGGGTTCAATGAGCAGTTCTTC,CASSLAPKGVGFNEQFF
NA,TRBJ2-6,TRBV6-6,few,TGTGCCAGCAGTTTTTCTAGCTCTGGGGCCAACGTCCTGACTTTC,CASSFSSSGANVLTF
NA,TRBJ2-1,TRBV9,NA,TGTGCCAGCAGCGTAGGGGGGGATGAGCAGTTCTTC,CASSVGGDEQFF
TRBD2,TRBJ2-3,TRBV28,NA,TGTGCCAGCAGCCCGACTAGCGGGAGTCGCACAGATACGCAGTATTTT,CASSPTSGSRTDTQYF
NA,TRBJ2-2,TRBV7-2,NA,TGTGCCAGCAGCTTCCCAGGACAGTCGAACACCGGGGAGCTGTTTTTT,CASSFPGQSNTGELFF
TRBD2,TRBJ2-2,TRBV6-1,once,TGTGCCAGCAGTGGCGGGAGGGCCGGCACCCGGGAGCTGTTTTTT,CASSGGRAGTRELFF
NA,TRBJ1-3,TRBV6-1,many,TGTGCCAGCAGTGTTAATTCTGATCCCGGAAACACCATATATTTT,CASSVNSDPGNTIYF
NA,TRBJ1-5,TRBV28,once,TGTGCCAGCAGTTTCCCAGGGGTTAGCAATCAGCCCCAGCATTTT,CASSFPGVSNQPQHF
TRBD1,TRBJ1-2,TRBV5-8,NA,TGTGCCAGCAGCTTTGGGGACAGGGGCTATGGCTACACCTTC,CASSFGDRGYGYTF
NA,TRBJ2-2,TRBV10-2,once,TGCGCCAGTTCCCGGTCCTTTGATGCCGGGGAGCTGTTTTTT,CASSRSFDAGELFF
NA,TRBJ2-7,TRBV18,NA,TGTGCCAGCTCACCAGGGGGCAACTACGAGCAGTACTTC,CASSPGGNYEQYF
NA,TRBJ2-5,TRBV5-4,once,TGTGCCAGCAGCTCAGACCGGGGGGAGACCCAGTACTTC,CASSSDRGETQYF
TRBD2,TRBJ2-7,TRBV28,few,TGTGCCAGCAGTTTAAAGACTAGCGGGTTCAGGGAGCAGTACTTC,CASSLKTSGFREQYF
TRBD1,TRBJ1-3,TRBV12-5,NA,TGTGCTAGTGGTTCAACCGGACAGGGGTTCGGAAACACCATATATTTT,CASGSTGQGFGNTIYF
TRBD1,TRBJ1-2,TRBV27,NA,TGTGCCAGCAGTTTACTAGGGACAGAATTGCGCTACACCTTC,CASSLLGTELRYTF
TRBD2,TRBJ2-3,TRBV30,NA,TGTGCCTGGAGGGCAACTAGCGGGATATCTTGGAGCACAGATACGCAGTATTTT,CAWRATSGISWSTDTQYF
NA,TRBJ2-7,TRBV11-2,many,TGTGCCAGCAGCTTCCGGGGGACAGTGATACACGAGCAGTACTTC,CASSFRGTVIHEQYF
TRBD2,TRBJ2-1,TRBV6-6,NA,TGTGCCAGCAGTTCCGGACTAGCGGGAGGGCCATATGAGCAGTTCTTC,CASSSGLAGGPYEQFF
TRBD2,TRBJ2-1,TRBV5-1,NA,TGCGCCAGCAGCCCTACTAGCGGGAGGAACCGTTTCTTC,CASSPTSGRNRFF
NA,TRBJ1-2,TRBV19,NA,TGTGCAAGCAGGGTAGTGGGAAACTATGGCTACACCTTC,CASRVVGNYGYTF
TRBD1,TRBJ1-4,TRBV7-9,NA,TGTGCCAGCAGCTCGGGGGGACAGGGGGAAAAACTGTTTTTT,CASSSGGQGEKLFF
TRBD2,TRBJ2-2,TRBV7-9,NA,TGTGCCAGCATCCCGGGGACTAGCGGGAGGGCCGGCACCGGGGAGCTGTTTTTT,CASIPGTSGRAGTGELFF
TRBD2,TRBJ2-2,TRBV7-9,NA,TGTGCCAGCAGCCCCAGACTAGCTAGCGGGGAGCTGTTTTTT,CASSPRLASGELFF
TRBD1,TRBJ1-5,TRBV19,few,TGTGCCAGTAGTGAAAGGACAGGGGGCAGTAAAAGCAATCAGCCCCAGCATTTT,CASSERTGGSKSNQPQHF
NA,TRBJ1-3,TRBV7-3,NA,TGTGCCAGCAGTCTAGTGGGAAACACCATATATTTT,CASSLVGNTIYF
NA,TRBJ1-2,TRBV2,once,TGTGCCAGCACTAGGGAGACGACGCCCTATGGCTACACCTTC,CASTRETTPYGYTF
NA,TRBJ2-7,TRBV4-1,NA,TGCGCCAGCAGCTTACAAGATCCTAGGGGCACTGTCTACGAGCAGTACTTC,CASSLQDPRGTVYEQYF
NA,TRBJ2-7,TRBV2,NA,TGTGCCAGCTTCCAGTCTCCCCACGAGCAGTACTTC,CASFQSPHEQYF
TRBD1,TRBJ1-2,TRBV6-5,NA,TGTGCCAGCAGTTTCCGACAGGGGGGAAACTATGGCTACACCTTC,CASSFRQGGNYGYTF